This paragraph covers one T cell receptor beta chain sequence. Its antigen is undetermined. This entry belongs to a study of T cells in localized non-small cell lung cancer. Study-level findings and limits: Of the top 100 tumor clones, median around 60 were in adjacent lung, approximately 30 among its top 100.

With 0 bases removed from V and 8 bases from J, the gap between germline ends came to 16 bases. Germline-derived CDR1 and CDR2 are LNHNV and YYDKDF (reference sequence). The CDR3 spans 16 residues. The protocol was immunoSEQ multiplex PCR, while the TCRdb copy is restricted to in-frame clones and leaves out a portion. In the table there are tens of thousands of clones, roughly 88% of which are singletons. Sequences were derived from PBMCs, sampled before any cancer treatment. The V and J genes are TRBV15 and TRBJ1-4, with D hard to call. This clonotype was obtained from a man aged 40 to 70 with stage II lung adenocarcinoma. In DNA form, the CDR3 reads TGTGCCACCAGCAGAGAAGGAGAATCCGGGAGGGAAAAACTGTTTTTT. Its translation: CATSREGESGREKLFF.